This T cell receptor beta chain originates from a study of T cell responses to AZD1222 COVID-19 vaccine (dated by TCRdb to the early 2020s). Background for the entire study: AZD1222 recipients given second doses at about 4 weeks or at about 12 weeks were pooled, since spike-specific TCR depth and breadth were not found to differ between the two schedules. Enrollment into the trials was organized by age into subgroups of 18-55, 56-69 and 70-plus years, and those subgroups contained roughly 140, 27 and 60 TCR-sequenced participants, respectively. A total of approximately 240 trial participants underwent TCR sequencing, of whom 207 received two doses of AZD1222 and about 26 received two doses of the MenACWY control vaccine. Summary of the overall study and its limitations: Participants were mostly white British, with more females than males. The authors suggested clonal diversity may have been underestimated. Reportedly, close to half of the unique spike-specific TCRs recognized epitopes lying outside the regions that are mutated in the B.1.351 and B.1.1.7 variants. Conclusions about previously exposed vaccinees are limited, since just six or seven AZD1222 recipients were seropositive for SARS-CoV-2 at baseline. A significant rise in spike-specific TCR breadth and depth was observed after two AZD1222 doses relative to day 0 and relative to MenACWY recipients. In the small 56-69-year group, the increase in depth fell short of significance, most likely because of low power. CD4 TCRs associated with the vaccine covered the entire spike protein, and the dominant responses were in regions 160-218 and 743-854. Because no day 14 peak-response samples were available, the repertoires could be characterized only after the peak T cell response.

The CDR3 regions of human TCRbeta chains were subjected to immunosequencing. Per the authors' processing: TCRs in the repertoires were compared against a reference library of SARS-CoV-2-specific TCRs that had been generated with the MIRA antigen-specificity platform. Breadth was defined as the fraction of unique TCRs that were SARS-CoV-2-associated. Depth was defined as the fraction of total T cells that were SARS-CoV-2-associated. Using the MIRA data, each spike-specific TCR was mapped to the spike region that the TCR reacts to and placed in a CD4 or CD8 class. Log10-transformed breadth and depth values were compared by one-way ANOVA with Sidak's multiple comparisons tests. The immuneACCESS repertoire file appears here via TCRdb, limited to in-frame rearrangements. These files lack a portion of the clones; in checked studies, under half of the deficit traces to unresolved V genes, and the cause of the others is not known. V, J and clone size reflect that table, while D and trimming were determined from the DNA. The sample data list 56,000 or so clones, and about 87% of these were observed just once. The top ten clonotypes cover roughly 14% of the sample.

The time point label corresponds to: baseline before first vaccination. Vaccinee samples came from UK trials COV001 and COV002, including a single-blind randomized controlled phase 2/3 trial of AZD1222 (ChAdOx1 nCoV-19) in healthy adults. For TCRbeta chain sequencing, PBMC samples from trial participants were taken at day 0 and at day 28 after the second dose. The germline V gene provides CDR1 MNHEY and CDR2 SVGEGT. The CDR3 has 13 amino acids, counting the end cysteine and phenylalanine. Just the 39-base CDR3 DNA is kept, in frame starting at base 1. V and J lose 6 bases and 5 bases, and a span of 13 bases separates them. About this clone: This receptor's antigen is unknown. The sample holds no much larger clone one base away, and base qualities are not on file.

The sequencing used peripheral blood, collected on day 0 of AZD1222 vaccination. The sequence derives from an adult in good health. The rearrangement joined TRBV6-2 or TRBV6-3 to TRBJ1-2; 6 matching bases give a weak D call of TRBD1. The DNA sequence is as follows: TGTGCCAGCAGCAAGGACAGTTCGTATGGCTACACCTTC. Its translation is CASSKDSSYGYTF.